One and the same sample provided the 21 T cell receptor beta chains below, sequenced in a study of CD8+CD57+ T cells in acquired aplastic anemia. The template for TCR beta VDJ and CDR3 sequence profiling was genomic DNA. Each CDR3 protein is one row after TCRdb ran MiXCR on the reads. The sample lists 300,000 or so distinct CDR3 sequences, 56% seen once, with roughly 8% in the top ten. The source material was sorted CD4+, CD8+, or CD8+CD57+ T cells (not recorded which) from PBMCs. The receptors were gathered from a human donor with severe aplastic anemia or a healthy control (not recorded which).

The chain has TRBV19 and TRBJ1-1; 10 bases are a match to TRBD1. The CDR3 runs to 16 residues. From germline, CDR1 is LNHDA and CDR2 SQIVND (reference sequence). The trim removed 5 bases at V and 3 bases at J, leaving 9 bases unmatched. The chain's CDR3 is CASSFRPGQGDTEAFF. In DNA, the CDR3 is TGTGCCAGTAGTTTCCGGCCCGGACAGGGGGACACTGAAGCTTTCTTT.

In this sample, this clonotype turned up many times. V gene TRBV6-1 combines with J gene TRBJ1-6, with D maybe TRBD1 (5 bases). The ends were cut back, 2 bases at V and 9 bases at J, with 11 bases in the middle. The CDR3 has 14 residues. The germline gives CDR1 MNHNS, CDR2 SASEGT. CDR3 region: CASSERGHRSPLHF. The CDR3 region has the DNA TGTGCCAGCAGTGAAAGAGGACACCGTTCACCCCTCCACTTT.

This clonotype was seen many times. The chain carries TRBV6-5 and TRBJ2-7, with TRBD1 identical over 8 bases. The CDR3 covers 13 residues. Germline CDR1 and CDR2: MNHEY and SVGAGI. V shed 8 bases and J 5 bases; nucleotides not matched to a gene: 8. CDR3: CASSRTGFHEQYF. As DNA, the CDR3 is TGTGCCAGCTCAAGGACAGGGTTCCACGAGCAGTACTTC.

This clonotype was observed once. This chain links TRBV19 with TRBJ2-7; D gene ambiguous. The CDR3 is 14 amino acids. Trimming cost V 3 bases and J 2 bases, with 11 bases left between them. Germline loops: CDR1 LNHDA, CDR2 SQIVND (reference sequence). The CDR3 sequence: CASSIMADAYEQYF. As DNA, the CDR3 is TGTGCCAGTAGTATTATGGCGGATGCCTACGAGCAGTACTTC.

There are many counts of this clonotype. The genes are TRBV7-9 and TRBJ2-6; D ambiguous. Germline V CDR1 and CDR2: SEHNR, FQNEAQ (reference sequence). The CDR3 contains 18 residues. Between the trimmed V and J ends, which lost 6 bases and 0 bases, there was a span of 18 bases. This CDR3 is CASSTHDIRGSGANVLTF. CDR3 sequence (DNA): TGTGCCAGCAGTACCCACGATATACGCGGCTCTGGGGCCAACGTCCTGACTTTC.

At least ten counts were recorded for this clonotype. CDR3 sequence reads: CASTFFGGQVGSPLHF. CDR3 coding DNA: TGTGCCAGCACATTTTTCGGGGGGCAAGTGGGTTCACCCCTCCACTTT. The chain carries TRBV2 and TRBJ1-6; TRBD1 is a possible D gene (6 bases). Germline V CDR1 and CDR2: SNHLY, FYNNEI. The CDR3 sequence is 16 residues long. V dropped 7 bases and J dropped 9 bases, with 22 bases sitting between them.

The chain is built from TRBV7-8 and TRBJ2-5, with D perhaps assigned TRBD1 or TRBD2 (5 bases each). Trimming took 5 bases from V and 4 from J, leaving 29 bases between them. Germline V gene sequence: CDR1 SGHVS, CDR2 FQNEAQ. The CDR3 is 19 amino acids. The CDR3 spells CASSPFPGPNTGEGETQYF. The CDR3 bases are TGTGCCAGCAGCCCCTTTCCGGGACCGAACACCGGGGAAGGAGAGACCCAGTACTTC.

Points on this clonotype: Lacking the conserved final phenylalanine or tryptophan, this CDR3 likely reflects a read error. The CDR3 here is CSARGGNQPQHY. DNA for the CDR3: TGCAGTGCTAGGGGGGGAAATCAGCCCCAGCATTAT. The chain recombines TRBV20-1 with TRBJ1-5; perhaps TRBD1 as D (5 bases). This CDR3 contains 12 residues. Germline V lookup: CDR1 DFQATT, CDR2 SNEGSKA (reference sequence). V was clipped by 3 bases and J by 4 bases, with 7 bases between them.

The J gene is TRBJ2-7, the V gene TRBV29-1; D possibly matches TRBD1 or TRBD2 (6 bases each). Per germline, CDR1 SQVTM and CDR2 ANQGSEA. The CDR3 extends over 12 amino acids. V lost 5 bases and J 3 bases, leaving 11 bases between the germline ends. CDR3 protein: CSVRGLDYEQYF. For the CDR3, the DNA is TGCAGCGTTCGGGGGCTAGACTACGAGCAGTACTTC.

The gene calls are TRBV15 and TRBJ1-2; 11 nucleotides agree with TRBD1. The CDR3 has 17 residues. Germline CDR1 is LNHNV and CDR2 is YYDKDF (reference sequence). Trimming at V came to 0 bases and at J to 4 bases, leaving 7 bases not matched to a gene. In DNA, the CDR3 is TGTGCCACCAGCAGAGAAGGGACAGGGGGGGCAAGCTATGGCTACACCTTC. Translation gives CATSREGTGGASYGYTF.

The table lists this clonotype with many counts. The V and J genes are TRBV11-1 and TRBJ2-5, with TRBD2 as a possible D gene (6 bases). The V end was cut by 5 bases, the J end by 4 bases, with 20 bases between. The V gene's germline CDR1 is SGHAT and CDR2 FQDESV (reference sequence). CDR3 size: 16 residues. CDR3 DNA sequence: TGTGCCAGCAGCCTAGGGTCCGGGAGCCACACAGAGACCCAGTACTTC. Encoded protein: CASSLGSGSHTETQYF.

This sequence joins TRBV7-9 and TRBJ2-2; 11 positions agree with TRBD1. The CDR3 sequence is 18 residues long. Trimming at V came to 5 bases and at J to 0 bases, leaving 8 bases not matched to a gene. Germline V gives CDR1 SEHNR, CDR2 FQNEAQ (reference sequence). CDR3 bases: TGTGCCAGCAGCCCGCGGGGACAGGGGGGGCCGAACACCGGGGAGCTGTTTTTT. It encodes CASSPRGQGGPNTGELFF.

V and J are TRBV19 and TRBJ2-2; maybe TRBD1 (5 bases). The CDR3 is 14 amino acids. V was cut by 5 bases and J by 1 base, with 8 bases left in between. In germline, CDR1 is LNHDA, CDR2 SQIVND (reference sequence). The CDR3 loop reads CASSPGQNTGELFF. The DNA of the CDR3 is TGTGCCAGTAGTCCCGGACAGAACACCGGGGAGCTGTTTTTT.

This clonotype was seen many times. The chain's CDR3 is CASSSLTIAGGNEQFF. The DNA for the CDR3 is TGCGCCAGCAGCTCCCTCACAATAGCGGGGGGGAATGAGCAGTTCTTC. The V gene is TRBV5-1, the J gene TRBJ2-1, with TRBD2 matching over 11 bases. The V gene end was trimmed by 3 bases and the J gene end by 7 bases; junction bases not matched to a gene: 9. The CDR3 sequence is 16 residues long. Germline CDR1 and CDR2: SGHRS and YFSETQ.

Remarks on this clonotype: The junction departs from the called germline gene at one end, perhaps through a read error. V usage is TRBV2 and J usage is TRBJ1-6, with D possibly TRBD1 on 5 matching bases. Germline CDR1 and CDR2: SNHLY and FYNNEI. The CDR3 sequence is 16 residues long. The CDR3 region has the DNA TGTGCCAGCAGGGGGGGAGAAAGCTCCTATAATTCGCCCCTCCACTTT. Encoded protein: CASRGGESSYNSPLHF. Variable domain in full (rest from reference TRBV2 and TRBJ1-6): EPEVTQTPSHQVTQMGQEVILRCVPISNHLYFYWYRQILGQKVEFLVSFYNNEISEKSEIFDDQFSVERPDGSNFTLKIRSTKLEDSAMYFCASRGGESSYNSPLHFGNGTRLTVT.

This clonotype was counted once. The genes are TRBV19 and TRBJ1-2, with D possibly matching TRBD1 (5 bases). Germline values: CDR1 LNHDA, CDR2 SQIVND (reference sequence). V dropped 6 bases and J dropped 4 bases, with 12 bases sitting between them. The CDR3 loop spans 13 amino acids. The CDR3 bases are TGTGCCAGTAGCGCGGTCGGGACCTATGGCTACACCTTC. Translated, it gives CASSAVGTYGYTF.

CDR3 coding DNA: TGCAGCGGTCTAGCGGGAGTAAACAATGAGCAGTTCTTC. It specifies CSGLAGVNNEQFF. The genes are TRBV29-1 and TRBJ2-1; 10 bases match TRBD2. V lost 7 bases, J lost 5 bases, and 5 bases stayed unmatched. CDR1 and CDR2 from the germline V gene are SQVTM and ANQGSEA. The CDR3 spans 13 residues.

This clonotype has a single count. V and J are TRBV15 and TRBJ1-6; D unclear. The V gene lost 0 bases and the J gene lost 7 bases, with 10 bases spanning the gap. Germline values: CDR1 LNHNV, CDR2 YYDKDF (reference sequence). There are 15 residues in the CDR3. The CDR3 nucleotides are TGTGCCACCAGCAGAGATTTGAGTGGGAATTCACCCCTCCACTTT. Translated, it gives CATSRDLSGNSPLHF.

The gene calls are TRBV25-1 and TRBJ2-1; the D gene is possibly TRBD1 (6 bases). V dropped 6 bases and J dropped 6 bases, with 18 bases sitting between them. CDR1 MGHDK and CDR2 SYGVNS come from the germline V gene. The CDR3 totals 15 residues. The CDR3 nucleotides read TGTGCCAGCAGATCGGGGCAGGGGATCCTCAATGAGCAGTTCTTC. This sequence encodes CASRSGQGILNEQFF.

The CDR3 DNA reads TGTGCCAGCAGCTTAACGTTTACCAGCAATGAGCAGTTCTTC. Protein product: CASSLTFTSNEQFF. The chain is built from TRBV7-3 and TRBJ2-1; no clear D. This CDR3 contains 14 residues. V was pared by 0 bases and J by 6 bases, with 9 bases between. CDR1 is SGHTA and CDR2 is FQGTGA in the germline V gene.

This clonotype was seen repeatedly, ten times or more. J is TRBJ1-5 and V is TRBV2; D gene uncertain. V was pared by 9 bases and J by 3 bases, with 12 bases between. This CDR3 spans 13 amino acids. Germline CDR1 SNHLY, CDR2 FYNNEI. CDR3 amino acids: CASTSRLNQPQHF. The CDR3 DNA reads TGTGCCAGTACTTCAAGACTCAATCAGCCCCAGCATTTT. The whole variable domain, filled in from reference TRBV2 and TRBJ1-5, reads EPEVTQTPSHQVTQMGQEVILRCVPISNHLYFYWYRQILGQKVEFLVSFYNNEISEKSEIFDDQFSVERPDGSNFTLKIRSTKLEDSAMYFCASTSRLNQPQHFGDGTRLSIL.